This T cell receptor (beta chain) was identified in a study of Ad26.COV2.S vaccination and SARS-CoV-2 variants. This CDR3 has 14 residues. Germline V gene sequence: CDR1 MDHEN, CDR2 SYDVKM. V dropped 3 bases and J dropped 9 bases, with 15 bases sitting between them. Treatment meaning: around 19 received Ad26.COV2.S at low or high dose, single or two shots; several received placebo; per-sample allocation not given. The samples were gathered on day 63 after the first injection of vaccine or placebo. In Boston, an adult donor aged 18-55 years took part. Repertoires were generated with immunoSEQ multiplex PCR, while TCRdb's copy carries only in-frame clones and drops some. This repertoire shows about 350,000 clones, about 88% found once; its top ten account for roughly 6%.

The clonotype comes from a person aged 18-60 years who received the Ad26.COV2.S COVID-19 vaccine or a placebo. The sequenced sample was peripheral blood, obtained in a trial of Ad26.COV2.S vaccine versus placebo. V and J are TRBV28 and TRBJ2-1; unclear D gene. The CDR3: CASSFLRQYGEQFF. The CDR3 DNA is TGTGCCAGCAGTTTCCTACGCCAGTATGGTGAGCAGTTCTTC.